The 19 T cell receptor beta chains below all came from one sample that was sequenced in a study of control samples from healthy donors and cancer patients. Using immunoSEQ multiplex PCR, the repertoire was profiled, and TCRdb retains in-frame clones only, with some absent. Its table lists some 180,000 clones. What was sequenced was blood. These receptors were obtained from a woman aged 30 to 39 in good health.

The chain has TRBV7-3 and TRBJ2-1; no firm D call. The CDR3 sequence is 13 residues long. The germline gives CDR1 SGHTA, CDR2 FQGTGA. Trimming pared 0 bases from V and 5 bases from J, leaving 5 bases between. CDR3 in amino acids: CASSLTGDNEQFF. Here the CDR3 DNA reads TGTGCCAGCAGCTTAACGGGTGACAATGAGCAGTTCTTC.

This chain links TRBV5-1 with TRBJ1-1, with 8 positions matching TRBD1. After removal of 4 bases from V and 4 bases from J, the junction contained 6 bases not matched to a gene. The CDR3 consists of 14 residues. Germline-derived CDR1 and CDR2 are SGHRS and YFSETQ. CDR3 in amino acids: CASSEFTGGTEAFF. CDR3 nucleotides: TGCGCCAGCAGCGAATTCACAGGGGGCACTGAAGCTTTCTTT.

This sequence joins TRBV4-3 and TRBJ2-7; D may match TRBD1 or TRBD2 (7 bases each). The CDR3 covers 15 residues. V was trimmed by 6 bases and J by 1 base, leaving 16 bases between them. CDR1 and CDR2 (germline): LGHNA, YSLEER. CDR3 region: CASSQGGVGSYEQYF. In DNA, the CDR3 is TGCGCCAGCAGTCAGGGGGGGGTGGGTTCCTACGAGCAGTACTTC.

The rearrangement uses TRBV5-1 and TRBJ1-4; D unclear. This CDR3 comprises 14 residues. Looked up from germline, CDR1 is SGHRS and CDR2 is YFSETQ. Trimming cost V 4 bases and J 4 bases, with 11 bases left between them. The CDR3 DNA is TGCGCCAGCAGCCCATCATGGGGTAATGAAAAACTGTTTTTT. Translating it yields CASSPSWGNEKLFF.

The chain combines TRBV11-2 with TRBJ1-4, with D uncertain. V lost 2 bases and J lost 16, with 17 bases in between. In germline, CDR1 is SGHAT, CDR2 FQNNGV. The CDR3 has 13 residues. In DNA form, the CDR3 reads TGTGCCAGCAGCTTAAACGTGGAGCTCCCTGGGTTTTTT. The encoded protein is CASSLNVELPGFF.

The chain joins TRBV6-1 to TRBJ1-1; possible D gene TRBD1, 6 bases. Germline V gene sequence: CDR1 MNHNS, CDR2 SASEGT. Trimming pared 2 bases from V and 8 bases from J, leaving 9 bases between. The CDR3 extends over 12 amino acids. For the CDR3, the DNA is TGTGCCAGCAGTGAAAACAGGGTCGAAGCTTTCTTT. This translates into CASSENRVEAFF.

The rearrangement links TRBV2 to TRBJ1-5, with 8 bases identical to TRBD1. The CDR3 is made up of 15 amino acids. The trim removed 4 bases at V and 3 bases at J, leaving 5 bases unmatched. CDR1 is SNHLY and CDR2 is FYNNEI in the germline V gene. The CDR3 DNA is TGTGCCAGCAGTGTATGGACAGGGAACAATCAGCCCCAGCATTTT. Translation gives CASSVWTGNNQPQHF.

V gene TRBV5-5 combines with J gene TRBJ1-6; D gene uncertain. CDR3 length: 14 residues. Trimming shortened V by 0 bases and J by 6 bases, and 7 bases separated the two germline ends. Germline V gene sequence: CDR1 SGHKS, CDR2 YYEKEE (reference sequence). Here the CDR3 DNA reads TGTGCCAGCAGCTTGGGAAGGGTTAATTCACCCCTCCACTTT. This gives the protein CASSLGRVNSPLHF.

V and J are TRBV3-1 (or the pseudogene TRBV3-2) and TRBJ1-5; D perhaps matches TRBD1 (6 bases). Trimming stripped 3 bases from V and 2 bases from J, with 14 bases between. CDR1 is LGHDT and CDR2 is YNNKEL in the germline V gene (reference sequence). This CDR3 is 16 amino acids long. The CDR3 is CASSQGTGLGNQPQHF. CDR3 nucleotides: TGTGCCAGCAGCCAGGGAACAGGGCTGGGCAATCAGCCCCAGCATTTT.

V is TRBV11-2 and J is TRBJ2-7; no firm D call. The ends were cut back, 0 bases at V and 3 bases at J, with 6 bases in the middle. The germline gives CDR1 SGHAT, CDR2 FQNNGV. CDR3 size: 13 residues. The CDR3, as DNA: TGTGCCAGCAGCTTAGATCCGGGCTACGAGCAGTACTTC. The encoded protein is CASSLDPGYEQYF.

The rearrangement uses TRBV27 and TRBJ1-2; 8 bases map to TRBD1. V dropped 6 bases and J dropped 3; count of bases not matched to a gene: 3. The germline V gene encodes CDR1 MNHEY and CDR2 SMNVEV (reference sequence). The CDR3 runs 13 residues. The chain's CDR3 is CASRAGGYYGYTF. As DNA, the CDR3 is TGTGCCAGCAGGGCAGGGGGCTACTATGGCTACACCTTC.

V is TRBV5-8 and J is TRBJ2-5, with D possibly TRBD2 on 6 matching bases. The CDR3 length is 14 residues. Trimming stripped 4 bases from V and 4 bases from J, with 14 bases between. Per the germline V gene, CDR1 is SGHTS and CDR2 is YDEGEE. CDR3 sequence (DNA): TGTGCCAGCAGCCAGGGCGGGAATAGAGAGACCCAGTACTTC. It yields the protein CASSQGGNRETQYF.

This chain connects TRBV18 to TRBJ1-5, with TRBD1 as a possible D gene (5 bases). The V gene's germline CDR1 is KGHSH and CDR2 LQKENI. This CDR3 is built from 15 residues. Trimming removed 3 bases at V and 0 bases at J, with 9 bases between. CDR3 nucleotide sequence: TGTGCCAGCTCACCGAGGGGAGTTAGCAATCAGCCCCAGCATTTT. This sequence encodes CASSPRGVSNQPQHF.

The chain uses TRBV7-6 and TRBJ1-5, with 7 bases that match TRBD1. The CDR3 spans 12 residues. Germline V lookup: CDR1 SGHVS, CDR2 FNYEAQ. The CDR3 nucleotides read TGTGCGACGGGACAGTTTAATCAGCCCCAGCATTTT. Translating it yields CATGQFNQPQHF.

This rearrangement joins TRBV2 to TRBJ2-7; D not resolved. The CDR3 length is 8 residues. Trimming left V 6 bases short and J 13 bases short, with 7 bases between. Germline loops: CDR1 SNHLY, CDR2 FYNNEI. The CDR3: CASSPYYF. CDR3 nucleotide sequence: TGTGCCAGCAGCCCCTATTACTTC.

CDR3 loop: CASSYGRGGGNTEAFF. CDR3 DNA sequence: TGTGCCAGCAGTTACGGTCGAGGGGGTGGGAACACTGAAGCTTTCTTT. The chain joins TRBV7-9 to TRBJ1-1; tentatively, D is TRBD1 (6 bases). The length of the CDR3 is 16 residues. Germline V lookup: CDR1 SEHNR, CDR2 FQNEAQ (reference sequence). The V end was cut by 6 bases, the J end by 1 base, with 18 bases between.

This chain joins TRBV19 and TRBJ2-3, with a possible D match to TRBD1 (6 bases). The CDR3 consists of 16 residues. V was pared by 2 bases and J by 4 bases, with 16 bases between. Germline lookup yields CDR1 LNHDA and CDR2 SQIVND (reference sequence). The CDR3 nucleotides read TGTGCCAGTAGTATATTGGGGCAGGGGAAGGCAGATACGCAGTATTTT. It specifies CASSILGQGKADTQYF.

V is TRBV6-5 and J is TRBJ2-7; D gene unclear. The germline V and J ends were trimmed by 2 bases and 3 bases, with 14 bases remaining between them. The germline gives CDR1 MNHEY, CDR2 SVGAGI. The CDR3 length is 15 residues. The CDR3 region has the DNA TGTGCCAGCAGTTACAGACCCGGACCGGACTACGAGCAGTACTTC. Protein sequence: CASSYRPGPDYEQYF.

This sequence joins TRBV19 and TRBJ1-1, with 8 bases fitting TRBD1. Germline V gene data show CDR1 as LNHDA and CDR2 as SQIVND (reference sequence). The V gene end was trimmed by 1 base and the J gene end by 12 bases; junction bases not matched to a gene: 13. The CDR3 length is 15 residues. The CDR3 DNA sequence: TGTGCCAGTAGTATAGGGGGGCACAGGGGGGAGGCAACTTTCTTT. It yields the protein CASSIGGHRGEATFF.